This T cell receptor (beta chain) is from a study of blood T cell repertoires in COVID-19. Measured with immunoSEQ multiplex PCR; TCRdb has only the in-frame clones, and not every one. This sample yields about 270,000 clones, of which 81% are seen a single time; about 3.2% belongs to the top ten. The CDR3 consists of 13 residues. V lost 1 base to trimming and J lost 4 bases, with 5 bases between them. Germline lookup yields CDR1 LNHDA and CDR2 SQIVND (reference sequence). In regard to this clone: Different DNA sequences within this sample yield the same CDR3.

The sample taken for sequencing was peripheral blood. The source is an older woman with active or convalescent COVID-19. The chain combines TRBV19 with TRBJ1-5; D not resolved. CDR3 bases: TGTGCCAGTAGTATAGCAGGAAATCAGCCCCAGCATTTT. This encodes CASSIAGNQPQHF.